The 2 T cell receptor beta chains given below trace back to one sample, sequenced in a study of blood T cell repertoires in COVID-19. Here immunoSEQ multiplex PCR was the method, and the copy in TCRdb shows in-frame clones only, minus some. The table records roughly 280,000 clones, under 90% of them present only once. Sequencing was done on a sample of PBMCs or T cells enriched from blood (not recorded which). These receptors were collected from a woman in her sixties or seventies who had recovered from COVID-19.

Here the CDR3 DNA reads TGCGCCAGCAGCTTGTCGGGTATCCTAGAAGCTTTCTTT. Translating gives CASSLSGILEAFF. The chain uses TRBV5-1 and TRBJ1-1; D is unclear. Germline V gives CDR1 SGHRS, CDR2 YFSETQ. The V end lost 1 base, the J end lost 8 bases, and 12 bases lay between the germline ends. The CDR3 consists of 13 residues.

The CDR3 DNA sequence: TGTGCCAGCAGTTATCGAGATACGCAGTATTTT. Translation gives CASSYRDTQYF. The chain has TRBV6-2 or TRBV6-3 and TRBJ2-3; no definite D call. Trimming pared 3 bases from V and 5 bases from J, leaving 3 bases between. There are 11 residues in the CDR3. Germline CDR1 is MNHEY and CDR2 is SVGEGT.